The 21 T cell receptor beta chains listed next were all sequenced from one sample in a study of Ad26.COV2.S vaccination and SARS-CoV-2 variants. TCRdb's copy holds only in-frame clones and misses some; the assay was immunoSEQ multiplex PCR. The sample lists about 480,000 clones, 87% occurring once. Treatment indicated: around 19 received Ad26.COV2.S at low or high dose, single or two shots; 5 received placebo; per-sample allocation not given. Sampling was performed 63 days after the first vaccine or placebo injection. The sample here was peripheral blood, taken in a trial of Ad26.COV2.S vaccine versus placebo. The receptors were sampled from a person between 18 and 59 years old who received the Ad26.COV2.S COVID-19 vaccine or a placebo.

V usage is TRBV9 and J usage is TRBJ1-1; D not resolved. Looked up from germline, CDR1 is SGDLS and CDR2 is YYNGEE. V was clipped by 0 bases and J by 0 bases, with 9 bases between them. The CDR3 consists of 15 residues. Here the CDR3 reads CASSVGHLLNTEAFF. The CDR3 region has the DNA TGTGCCAGCAGCGTAGGACATCTTCTGAACACTGAAGCTTTCTTT.

The CDR3 sequence is CSAPGGTQETQYF. CDR3 DNA: TGCAGCGCTCCGGGGGGTACCCAAGAGACCCAGTACTTC. V gene TRBV29-1 combines with J gene TRBJ2-5; TRBD2 agrees at 7 bases. CDR1 and CDR2 (germline): SQVTM, ANQGSEA. V lost 7 bases, J lost 1 base, and 6 bases stayed unmatched. This CDR3 has 13 residues.

This clone was recorded only once. CDR3 region: CAISPGLAGDTAGNEQFF. The CDR3 coding sequence is TGTGCCATCAGCCCGGGACTAGCGGGAGATACAGCAGGAAATGAGCAGTTCTTC. V and J are TRBV10-3 and TRBJ2-1, with TRBD2 matching over 14 bases. J gave up 7 bases and V 6 bases, and 14 bases lay outside the gene matches. Germline CDR1 reads ENHRY; CDR2 reads SYGVKD. CDR3 size: 18 residues.

This clone was seen many times. The CDR3 DNA sequence: TGTGCCTTCAAGGGACTAGTCACCGGGGAGCTGTTTTTT. Protein: CAFKGLVTGELFF. This chain joins TRBV30 and TRBJ2-2; TRBD2 matches at 8 bases. This CDR3 spans 13 amino acids. V shed 7 bases and J 4 bases; nucleotides not matched to a gene: 5. Germline lookup yields CDR1 GTSNPN and CDR2 SVGIG (reference sequence).

This chain joins TRBV28 and TRBJ2-7; tentative D call: TRBD2 (6 bases). CDR3 length: 14 amino acids. Germline V gene data show CDR1 as MDHEN and CDR2 as SYDVKM. Trimming removed 7 bases from V and 3 bases from J, with 16 bases in between. CDR3 sequence (DNA): TGTGCCAGCAAACCGCCGGGGGTGTTCTACGAGCAGTACTTC. This sequence encodes CASKPPGVFYEQYF. Together with reference TRBV28 and TRBJ2-7, the CDR3 gives the full variable domain: DVKVTQSSRYLVKRTGEKVFLECVQDMDHENMFWYRQDPGLGLRLIYFSYDVKMKEKGDIPEGYSVSREKKERFSLILESASTNQTSMYLCASKPPGVFYEQYFGPGTRLTVT.

The gene calls are TRBV28 and TRBJ1-5; weak D call: TRBD1 (5 bases). Germline CDR1 and CDR2: MDHEN and SYDVKM. Trimming left V 7 bases short and J 3 bases short, with 16 bases between. This CDR3 spans 15 amino acids. CDR3 protein: CASTPIAGNNQPQHF. CDR3 sequence (DNA): TGTGCCAGCACCCCCATAGCAGGGAACAATCAGCCCCAGCATTTT.

The chain couples TRBV19 to TRBJ2-5; TRBD1 aligns across 10 bases. Germline loops: CDR1 LNHDA, CDR2 SQIVND (reference sequence). Trimming at V came to 3 bases and at J to 4 bases, leaving 5 bases not matched to a gene. The length of the CDR3 is 15 residues. The CDR3 DNA sequence: TGTGCCAGTAGTATGGACAGGGGGGCGTCAGAGACCCAGTACTTC. It encodes CASSMDRGASETQYF.

V and J are TRBV19 and TRBJ2-7, with D unclear. This CDR3 spans 15 amino acids. The germline gives CDR1 LNHDA, CDR2 SQIVND (reference sequence). V lost 5 bases and J lost 3, with 17 bases in between. The CDR3 bases are TGTGCCAGTAGTCCGTCGAAGGGTGGCTTCTACGAGCAGTACTTC. Amino acids: CASSPSKGGFYEQYF.

The chain joins TRBV6-5 to TRBJ1-5, with 7 nucleotides matching TRBD1. CDR3 length: 15 amino acids. Per germline, CDR1 MNHEY and CDR2 SVGAGI. V lost 5 bases and J lost 1; bases outside the gene matches: 5. CDR3 bases: TGTGCCAGCAGTCACCGGGACAGAAGCAATCAGCCCCAGCATTTT. Protein: CASSHRDRSNQPQHF.

The chain has TRBV5-6 and TRBJ1-4; the D gene is possibly TRBD1 (6 bases). The CDR3 has 16 amino acids. V gave up 0 bases and J gave up 5 bases, with 14 bases separating them. Germline CDR1 SGHDT, CDR2 YYEEEE. The CDR3 region is CASSLDEGVTNEKLFF. In DNA form, the CDR3 reads TGTGCCAGCAGCTTGGACGAGGGGGTGACGAATGAAAAACTGTTTTTT.

The CDR3 sequence: CASSLEGGYTGELFF. For the CDR3, the DNA is TGCGCCAGCAGCTTGGAGGGGGGTTACACCGGGGAGCTGTTTTTT. This sequence joins TRBV5-1 and TRBJ2-2, with D perhaps assigned TRBD1 or TRBD2 (6 bases each). CDR1 is SGHRS, CDR2 YFSETQ, per germline. V lost 0 bases and J lost 3, with 9 bases in between. The CDR3 has 15 residues.

This clone was picked up a small number of times. The chain joins TRBV2 to TRBJ2-5; D perhaps matches TRBD2 (5 bases). V shed 5 bases and J shed 1 base, with 8 bases lying between them. The CDR3 loop spans 13 amino acids. From germline, CDR1 is SNHLY and CDR2 FYNNEI. For the CDR3, the DNA is TGTGCCAGCAGTAAAGAGGGCCAAGAGACCCAGTACTTC. Its protein is CASSKEGQETQYF.

This clone showed up just once. The rearrangement joins TRBV11-2 to TRBJ1-2, with TRBD1 as a possible D gene (6 bases). Germline lookup yields CDR1 SGHAT and CDR2 FQNNGV. This CDR3 has 13 residues. V was pared by 1 base and J by 4 bases, with 7 bases between. CDR3 DNA: TGTGCCAGCAGCTTAGGAGGGGGCTATGGCTACACCTTC. Its translation: CASSLGGGYGYTF.

The rearrangement links TRBV19 to TRBJ2-7; D might be TRBD1 (5 bases). The ends were cut back, 3 bases at V and 0 bases at J, with 12 bases in the middle. The length of the CDR3 is 15 residues. Germline CDR1 and CDR2: LNHDA and SQIVND (reference sequence). CDR3: CASSIVYRPSYEQYF. Written as DNA, the CDR3 is TGTGCCAGTAGTATCGTATACAGGCCCTCCTACGAGCAGTACTTC. Based on the CDR3 plus reference TRBV19 and TRBJ2-7, the full variable domain is DGGITQSPKYLFRKEGQNVTLSCEQNLNHDAMYWYRQDPGQGLRLIYYSQIVNDFQKGDIAEGYSVSREKKESFPLTVTSAQKNPTAFYLCASSIVYRPSYEQYFGPGTRLTVT.

For the CDR3, the DNA is TGTGCCAGCAGCCCCCTGACGCCCTCTGGGGCCAACGTCCTGACTTTC. Translated, it gives CASSPLTPSGANVLTF. The chain couples TRBV9 to TRBJ2-6; D not resolved. V shed 4 bases and J shed 0 bases, with 11 bases lying between them. The germline CDR1 and CDR2 sequences are SGDLS and YYNGEE. This CDR3 is built from 16 residues.

Here the CDR3 reads CASSVGDKNQPQHF. The CDR3 DNA sequence: TGTGCCAGCAGCGTAGGGGACAAAAATCAGCCCCAGCATTTT. The chain is built from TRBV9 and TRBJ1-5; weak D call: TRBD1 (6 bases). This CDR3 has 14 residues. Germline lookup yields CDR1 SGDLS and CDR2 YYNGEE. V lost 0 bases and J lost 4, with 8 bases in between.

This rearrangement joins TRBV5-1 to TRBJ2-7; no reliable D call. Trimming shortened V by 4 bases and J by 6 bases, and 14 bases separated the two germline ends. Germline assignment: CDR1 SGHRS and CDR2 YFSETQ. This CDR3 contains 13 residues. The CDR3 DNA is TGCGCCAGCAGCCCGGGCCCGGACCTCGAGCAGTACTTC. Its protein is CASSPGPDLEQYF.

The rearrangement uses TRBV11-1 and TRBJ2-3; TRBD2 matches at 12 bases. The CDR3 is made up of 16 amino acids. V lost 6 bases, J lost 4 bases, and 8 bases stayed unmatched. Germline CDR1 SGHAT, CDR2 FQDESV (reference sequence). CDR3 nucleotides: TGTGCCAGCAGACCTCTAGCGGGAGGGCCGTCAGATACGCAGTATTTT. Protein product: CASRPLAGGPSDTQYF.

The chain has TRBV29-1 and TRBJ1-4, with D perhaps TRBD1 (5 bases). CDR1 is SQVTM and CDR2 is ANQGSEA in the germline V gene. The CDR3 contains 13 residues. The V end lost 6 bases, the J end lost 5 bases, and 13 bases lay between the germline ends. The CDR3, as DNA: TGCAGCGTGAAACAGGTTCTCAATGAAAAACTGTTTTTT. Protein sequence: CSVKQVLNEKLFF.

This CDR3 is CASSPSGAGGYTF. For the CDR3, the DNA is TGTGCCAGCAGTCCGAGCGGGGCCGGGGGCTACACCTTC. The chain is built from TRBV27 and TRBJ1-2; perhaps TRBD1 as D (5 bases). Germline CDR1 reads MNHEY; CDR2 reads SMNVEV (reference sequence). V was pared by 5 bases and J by 8 bases, with 15 bases between. The CDR3 is 13 residues long.

J is TRBJ2-1 and V is TRBV7-2; D may correspond to TRBD1 or TRBD2 (5 bases each). The V and J ends lost 5 bases and 6 bases respectively, with 14 bases between them. The CDR3 consists of 14 residues. Germline values: CDR1 SGHTA, CDR2 FQGNSA. Here the CDR3 reads CASSRMGRINEQFF. The CDR3 nucleotides are TGTGCCAGCAGCCGGATGGGACGCATCAATGAGCAGTTCTTC. Complete variable domain (other parts from reference TRBV7-2 and TRBJ2-1): GAGVSQSPSNKVTEKGKDVELRCDPISGHTALYWYRQSLGQGLEFLIYFQGNSAPDKSGLPSDRFSAERTGGSVSTLTIQRTQQEDSAVYLCASSRMGRINEQFFGPGTRLTVL.